Presented here are 30 T cell receptor beta chains from one specimen sequenced in a study of shared clonotypes between healthy human individuals. Selected positively for CCR7 and CD45RO-negative, naive CD8 cells excluded terminally differentiated effector memory CD45RA+ cells. Repertoires were generated with immunoSEQ multiplex PCR, while TCRdb's copy carries only in-frame clones and drops some. Of hundreds of thousands of clones in the sample, about 95% were seen once. The sample taken for sequencing was naive CD8+ T cells sorted from blood. These receptors came from a woman aged 25-40 years in good health.

This sequence joins TRBV11-1 and TRBJ2-7; possibly TRBD1 or TRBD2 for D (5 bases each). The V end lost 4 bases, the J end lost 9 bases, and 10 bases lay between the germline ends. The CDR3 loop spans 11 amino acids. Germline assignment: CDR1 SGHAT and CDR2 FQDESV (reference sequence). This CDR3 is CASSSGSLQYF. The CDR3, as DNA: TGTGCCAGCAGCTCAGGGAGCCTGCAGTACTTC.

This clone has just one count. The genes are TRBV9 and TRBJ2-7, with TRBD1 matching 10 bases. V gave up 3 bases and J gave up 7 bases; unmatched junction bases: 7. Per germline, CDR1 SGDLS and CDR2 YYNGEE. The CDR3 length is 14 residues. Written as DNA, the CDR3 is TGTGCCAGCAGCGGCGGTGGGACAGGGGAAGAGCAGTACTTC. Residues: CASSGGGTGEEQYF.

The chain carries TRBV7-8 and TRBJ2-1, with TRBD2 matching 9 bases. The V and J ends lost 0 bases and 8 bases, in that order; junction bases with no gene match: 8. Germline-derived CDR1 and CDR2 are SGHVS and FQNEAQ. The CDR3 runs 16 residues. The DNA of the CDR3 is TGTGCCAGCAGCTTAGCCCAGCGGGAGGCCACAGATGAGCAGTTCTTC. This translates into CASSLAQREATDEQFF.

V is TRBV2 and J is TRBJ2-3; D is ambiguous. Trimming shortened V by 3 bases and J by 6 bases, and 7 bases separated the two germline ends. The CDR3 spans 12 residues. CDR1 and CDR2 from the germline V gene are SNHLY and FYNNEI. The CDR3 coding sequence is TGTGCCAGCAGTGAGAGACGGGATACGCAGTATTTT. This sequence encodes CASSERRDTQYF. Full variable domain (missing parts from reference TRBV2 and TRBJ2-3): EPEVTQTPSHQVTQMGQEVILRCVPISNHLYFYWYRQILGQKVEFLVSFYNNEISEKSEIFDDQFSVERPDGSNFTLKIRSTKLEDSAMYFCASSERRDTQYFGPGTRLTVL.

The CDR3 DNA reads as TGCGCCAGCAGCTTGTATAGCATCGCCTACGAGCAGTACTTC. This sequence encodes CASSLYSIAYEQYF. This chain uses TRBV5-1 with TRBJ2-7; the D is unclear. This CDR3 contains 14 residues. V lost 1 base, J lost 2 bases, and 10 bases lay in between. Germline V gene data show CDR1 as SGHRS and CDR2 as YFSETQ.

This clone has a single count. The gene calls are TRBV7-9 and TRBJ2-5; 8 nucleotides agree with TRBD2. Germline V gene sequence: CDR1 SEHNR, CDR2 FQNEAQ (reference sequence). Trimming took 2 bases from V and 4 from J; bases not matched to a gene: 6. The CDR3 runs 15 residues. This CDR3 reads CASSLTSGGVETQYF. CDR3 bases: TGTGCCAGCAGCTTAACCTCGGGAGGGGTAGAGACCCAGTACTTC. Drawing the rest from reference TRBV7-9 and TRBJ2-5, the complete variable domain is DTGVSQNPRHKITKRGQNVTFRCDPISEHNRLYWYRQTLGQGPEFLTYFQNEAQLEKSRLLSDRFSAERPKGSFSTLEIQRTEQGDSAMYLCASSLTSGGVETQYFGPGTRLLVL.

The chain carries TRBV5-1 and TRBJ2-3; 11 bases are shared with TRBD2. CDR3 size: 18 residues. V was pared by 0 bases and J by 2 bases, with 8 bases of the junction left unmatched. Germline assignment: CDR1 SGHRS and CDR2 YFSETQ. The CDR3 loop reads CASSLDPGLAEYTDTQYF. The CDR3 DNA reads as TGCGCCAGCAGCTTGGATCCGGGACTAGCGGAGTACACAGATACGCAGTATTTT.

The chain is built from TRBV13 and TRBJ2-5, with TRBD1 identical over 7 bases. The V and J ends lost 0 bases and 5 bases, in that order; junction bases with no gene match: 12. Germline V gene data show CDR1 as PRHDT and CDR2 as FYEKMQ (reference sequence). The CDR3 is 17 residues long. The CDR3 protein is CASSLGPSQRGLETQYF. CDR3 sequence (DNA): TGTGCCAGCAGCTTAGGGCCCTCCCAAAGGGGGCTGGAGACCCAGTACTTC.

This clone has only a few counts. The chain combines TRBV30 with TRBJ2-7; D remains ambiguous. Germline V lookup: CDR1 GTSNPN, CDR2 SVGIG (reference sequence). CDR3 length: 16 residues. The V end lost 2 bases, the J end lost 4 bases, and 21 bases lay between the germline ends. The CDR3 nucleotides read TGTGCCTGGAGTCCTCCCCTCCGAGAACGCCCATACGAGCAGTACTTC. It codes for CAWSPPLRERPYEQYF. The full variable domain, completed using reference TRBV30 and TRBJ2-7, is SQTIHQWPATLVQPVGSPLSLECTVEGTSNPNLYWYRQAAGRGLQLLFYSVGIGQISSEVPQNLSASRPQDRQFILSSKKLLLSDSGFYLCAWSPPLRERPYEQYFGPGTRLTVT.

In nucleotides, the CDR3 is TGTGCCAGTAGTATGTTAGAGGACGAGACCCAGTACTTC. Translation: CASSMLEDETQYF. The V and J genes are TRBV19 and TRBJ2-5; D uncertain. This CDR3 spans 13 amino acids. Per germline, CDR1 LNHDA and CDR2 SQIVND (reference sequence). The V gene lost 3 bases and the J gene lost 5 bases, with 10 bases spanning the gap.

The V and J genes are TRBV7-7 and TRBJ2-6, with a tentative D call TRBD2 (5 bases). In germline, CDR1 is SSHAT, CDR2 FNYEAQ (reference sequence). The CDR3 runs to 18 residues. Trimming took 5 bases from V and 5 from J, leaving 22 bases between them. DNA of the CDR3: TGTGCCAGCAGCGGAGAGGGTAAGTCACAAAGTCGGGCCAACGTCCTGACTTTC. Translation: CASSGEGKSQSRANVLTF. Drawing the rest from reference TRBV7-7 and TRBJ2-6, the complete variable domain is GAGVSQSPRYKVTKRGQDVTLRCDPISSHATLYWYQQALGQGPEFLTYFNYEAQPDKSGLPSDRFSAERPEGSISTLTIQRTEQRDSAMYRCASSGEGKSQSRANVLTFGAGSRLTVL.

The rearrangement joins TRBV19 to TRBJ2-1; 8 positions agree with TRBD2. This CDR3 spans 15 amino acids. The V gene's germline CDR1 is LNHDA and CDR2 SQIVND (reference sequence). The trim removed 3 bases at V and 3 bases at J, leaving 4 bases unmatched. The CDR3 here is CASSMVSGDYNEQFF. The CDR3 nucleotides read TGTGCCAGTAGTATGGTTAGCGGGGACTACAATGAGCAGTTCTTC.

The chain uses TRBV5-1 and TRBJ2-7; 10 bases fit TRBD2. V lost 0 bases and J lost 5; bases outside the gene matches: 5. The germline gives CDR1 SGHRS, CDR2 YFSETQ. The CDR3 has 15 amino acids. CDR3 nucleotides: TGCGCCAGCAGCTTGGTCCTAGCGGGAGCTAACGAGCAGTACTTC. It specifies CASSLVLAGANEQYF.

CDR3 amino acids: CASSRGHPPEAFF. CDR3 nucleotides: TGTGCCAGCAGCCGGGGTCACCCGCCTGAAGCTTTCTTT. This chain links TRBV5-4 with TRBJ1-1, with D hard to call. CDR1 and CDR2 from the germline V gene are SGHNT and YYREEE (reference sequence). V lost 4 bases, J lost 6 bases, and 13 bases lay in between. This CDR3 contains 13 residues.

CDR3 sequence reads: CASSLSQGSGANVLTF. In nucleotides, the CDR3 is TGCGCCAGCAGCCTATCCCAGGGGTCTGGGGCCAACGTCCTGACTTTC. V gene TRBV4-1 combines with J gene TRBJ2-6; D is perhaps TRBD1 (6 bases). Between the trimmed V and J ends, which lost 4 bases and 1 base, there was a span of 11 bases. Germline V gene data show CDR1 as MGHRA and CDR2 as YSYEKL. This CDR3 is 16 amino acids long.

V usage is TRBV5-4 and J usage is TRBJ2-3; D possibly corresponds to TRBD2 (5 bases). Germline V gene data show CDR1 as SGHNT and CDR2 as YYREEE (reference sequence). V was cut by 0 bases and J by 1 base, with 12 bases left in between. This CDR3 spans 16 amino acids. The CDR3 region is CASSLALADRTDTQYF. In DNA form, the CDR3 reads TGTGCCAGCAGCTTGGCGCTAGCAGACCGCACAGATACGCAGTATTTT.

CDR3 loop: CASRVGKGVGYEQYF. In DNA form, the CDR3 reads TGTGCCAGCAGGGTGGGAAAGGGAGTGGGCTACGAGCAGTACTTC. V and J are TRBV6-1 and TRBJ2-7; a weak D match, TRBD2 (5 bases). From germline, CDR1 is MNHNS and CDR2 SASEGT. Trimming took off 6 bases at V and 3 bases at J, with 18 bases between the two ends. The CDR3 loop spans 15 amino acids.

V is TRBV19 and J is TRBJ1-1; 7 nucleotides line up with TRBD1. Trimming took 10 bases from V and 4 from J; bases not matched to a gene: 12. Germline lookup yields CDR1 LNHDA and CDR2 SQIVND (reference sequence). The CDR3 extends over 14 amino acids. This CDR3 is CATRSMTGLTEAFF. CDR3 DNA sequence: TGTGCCACCCGATCGATGACAGGGCTCACTGAAGCTTTCTTT. Complete variable domain (other parts from reference TRBV19 and TRBJ1-1): DGGITQSPKYLFRKEGQNVTLSCEQNLNHDAMYWYRQDPGQGLRLIYYSQIVNDFQKGDIAEGYSVSREKKESFPLTVTSAQKNPTAFYLCATRSMTGLTEAFFGQGTRLTVV.

The genes are TRBV28 and TRBJ1-4, with TRBD1 matching 7 bases. The CDR3 consists of 16 residues. Germline V CDR1 and CDR2: MDHEN, SYDVKM. V was pared by 6 bases and J by 5 bases, with 12 bases of the junction left unmatched. CDR3 protein: CASSLRDSLQNEKLFF. DNA for the CDR3: TGTGCCAGCAGCCTCCGGGACAGCCTGCAGAATGAAAAACTGTTTTTT.

A remark on this clone: The sample holds other DNA sequences that translate to the same CDR3. CDR3 protein: CASSLLADSSYEQYF. DNA of the CDR3: TGTGCCAGCAGTTTGCTAGCGGACAGCTCCTACGAGCAGTACTTC. The chain combines TRBV28 with TRBJ2-7; maybe TRBD2 (7 bases). CDR3 length: 15 amino acids. V was pared by 3 bases and J by 0 bases, with 12 bases between. Germline values: CDR1 MDHEN, CDR2 SYDVKM.

With respect to this clone: The sample holds other DNA sequences that translate to the same CDR3. The rearrangement joins TRBV5-1 to TRBJ2-5, with 7 bases aligning to TRBD1. V shed 1 base and J 5 bases; nucleotides not matched to a gene: 5. This CDR3 comprises 14 residues. The germline CDR1 and CDR2 sequences are SGHRS and YFSETQ. CDR3 sequence (DNA): TGCGCCAGCAGCTTGCGACAGGGTAGGGAGACCCAGTACTTC. It codes for CASSLRQGRETQYF.

The chain uses TRBV2 and TRBJ2-7; D unresolved. The length of the CDR3 is 12 residues. Germline CDR1 is SNHLY and CDR2 is FYNNEI. V was shortened by 2 bases and J by 4 bases, with 6 bases between the two germline ends. The CDR3 nucleotides are TGTGCCAGCAGTGAATCGACTTACGAGCAGTACTTC. Residues: CASSESTYEQYF.

The chain is built from TRBV5-1 and TRBJ2-1; 11 positions agree with TRBD2. Germline CDR1 SGHRS, CDR2 YFSETQ. The CDR3 is made up of 18 amino acids. V shed 4 bases and J 2 bases; nucleotides not matched to a gene: 11. The CDR3 spells CASSPGGLAGGPYNEQFF. The CDR3 region has the DNA TGCGCCAGCAGCCCCGGCGGGCTAGCGGGAGGTCCCTACAATGAGCAGTTCTTC.

V is TRBV27 and J is TRBJ2-2; TRBD2 matches at 7 bases. CDR1 and CDR2 from the germline V gene are MNHEY and SMNVEV (reference sequence). Losses at the gene ends were 2 bases for V and 4 bases for J; bases not matched to a gene: 4. This CDR3 is 15 amino acids long. As DNA, the CDR3 is TGTGCCAGCAGTTTAGGCGGGGGAGGCACCGGGGAGCTGTTTTTT. Protein product: CASSLGGGGTGELFF.

The J gene is TRBJ2-1, the V gene TRBV27; maybe TRBD1 (6 bases). The CDR3 runs 15 residues. Germline assignment: CDR1 MNHEY and CDR2 SMNVEV (reference sequence). V gave up 8 bases and J gave up 1 base, with 15 bases separating them. The CDR3 DNA sequence: TGTGCCAGCGGAAACAGGGCAATATCCTACAATGAGCAGTTCTTC. The encoded protein is CASGNRAISYNEQFF.

The chain uses TRBV5-6 and TRBJ2-2; TRBD2 aligns across 15 bases. Germline V gene lookup returns CDR1 SGHDT and CDR2 YYEEEE. V dropped 2 bases and J dropped 8; count of bases not matched to a gene: 4. The CDR3 length is 16 residues. This CDR3 reads CASSFGLAGGLGELFF. In DNA, the CDR3 is TGTGCCAGCAGCTTCGGACTAGCGGGAGGGTTGGGGGAGCTGTTTTTT.

This chain links TRBV7-9 with TRBJ2-5, with D tentatively TRBD2 (6 bases). The CDR3 spans 14 residues. The ends were cut back, 3 bases at V and 2 bases at J, with 10 bases in the middle. CDR1 is SEHNR and CDR2 is FQNEAQ in the germline V gene (reference sequence). The DNA for the CDR3 is TGTGCCAGCAGCTTGGGAGGATCGCAAGAGACCCAGTACTTC. Residues: CASSLGGSQETQYF.

The chain carries TRBV5-1 and TRBJ2-7; perhaps D is TRBD1 or TRBD2 (5 bases each). V dropped 5 bases and J dropped 0 bases, with 12 bases sitting between them. CDR3 length equals 14 residues. In germline, CDR1 is SGHRS, CDR2 YFSETQ. For the CDR3, the DNA is TGCGCCAGCAGTACCCGGGACGACTCCTACGAGCAGTACTTC. Protein sequence: CASSTRDDSYEQYF.

For this clone: Other nucleotide sequences from this sample produce the same CDR3. The CDR3 bases are TGTGCCAGCAGTTTATCGGGGGGGCCTTCCTACAATGAGCAGTTCTTC. This encodes CASSLSGGPSYNEQFF. This sequence joins TRBV27 and TRBJ2-1; D is perhaps TRBD2 (7 bases). Germline V gene data show CDR1 as MNHEY and CDR2 as SMNVEV (reference sequence). The CDR3 is 16 amino acids. V was clipped by 0 bases and J by 1 base, with 10 bases between them.

This clone was found once. This chain connects TRBV27 to TRBJ2-1; TRBD1 matches 9 bases. CDR3 size: 14 residues. After removal of 5 bases from V and 8 bases from J, the junction contained 7 bases not matched to a gene. Germline V gene lookup returns CDR1 MNHEY and CDR2 SMNVEV (reference sequence). CDR3 residues: CASSPRTGVDEQFF. In DNA form, the CDR3 reads TGTGCCAGCAGTCCCAGGACAGGGGTGGATGAGCAGTTCTTC.